This is a list of T cell receptor beta chains from one sample in a study of cytomegalovirus exposure and HLA in healthy donors. Data came from immunoSEQ multiplex PCR; TCRdb stores just in-frame clones and leaves some out. The repertoire holds about 130,000 clones, with 77% as singletons. Sequencing input: PBMCs. The receptors were sampled from a woman between 40 and 50 years old in good health and CMV-seropositive. CDR3s include the opening cysteine and the closing phenylalanine or tryptophan. A D gene is named only where the DNA matches it firmly. Clone size is given for some rows only: seen once, a few or many times, or a class if the clone is expanded.

D	length	size	V	J	CDR3	DNA
NA	14	NA	TRBV5-1	TRBJ2-3	CASSPGQRADTQYF	TGCGCCAGCAGCCCCGGACAGAGGGCAGATACGCAGTATTTT
TRBD1	16	NA	TRBV6-1	TRBJ2-7	CASSETVVRGPYEQYF	TGTGCCAGCAGTGAAACCGTCGTAAGGGGGCCCTACGAGCAGTACTTC
TRBD2	13	NA	TRBV11-2	TRBJ2-1	CASSLELADEQFF	TGTGCCAGCAGCTTAGAACTAGCGGATGAGCAGTTCTTC
NA	16	NA	TRBV7-2	TRBJ2-2	CASSLQAWELTGELFF	TGTGCCAGCAGCTTACAGGCGTGGGAGTTAACCGGGGAGCTGTTTTTT
NA	17	NA	TRBV19	TRBJ1-2	CASSPFDTPLGNYGYTF	TGTGCCAGTAGTCCCTTTGACACCCCCCTTGGGAACTATGGCTACACCTTC
NA	14	NA	TRBV5-5	TRBJ2-7	CASSRLGRSYEQYF	TGTGCCAGCTCTCGACTAGGCCGCTCCTACGAGCAGTACTTC
TRBD1	16	once	TRBV18	TRBJ2-7	CASSQGQGGLYYEQYF	TGTGCCAGCTCACAGGGACAGGGAGGATTATACTACGAGCAGTACTTC
NA	13	NA	TRBV7-2	TRBJ2-2	CASSLGRAGELFF	TGTGCCAGCAGCTTAGGGAGGGCCGGGGAGCTGTTTTTT
NA	12	once	TRBV7-9	TRBJ1-6	CASSLSDSPLHF	TGTGCCAGCAGCCTCAGTGATTCACCCCTCCACTTT
NA	13	few	TRBV2	TRBJ2-5	CASSVGDLKTQYF	TGTGCCAGCAGTGTAGGGGATTTAAAGACCCAGTACTTC
TRBD2	13	NA	TRBV6-6	TRBJ2-5	CASSYGGRETQYF	TGTGCCAGCAGTTACGGCGGGAGAGAGACCCAGTACTTC
NA	16	NA	TRBV5-4	TRBJ2-3	CASSPLAGSGTDTQYF	TGTGCCAGCAGCCCCCTCGCGGGGTCCGGCACAGATACGCAGTATTTT
NA	14	NA	TRBV7-2	TRBJ1-1	CASSRDRINTEAFF	TGTGCCAGCAGCCGAGACAGGATAAACACTGAAGCTTTCTTT
NA	14	NA	TRBV5-4	TRBJ2-5	CASSIGLRQETQYF	TGTGCCAGCAGCATCGGACTGCGCCAAGAGACCCAGTACTTC
TRBD2	16	once	TRBV4-1	TRBJ2-5	CASSHGLAGVGETQYF	TGCGCCAGCAGCCATGGACTAGCGGGAGTCGGGGAGACCCAGTACTTC
NA	14	NA	TRBV29-1	TRBJ2-1	CSVGPGTFYNEQFF	TGCAGCGTTGGACCCGGGACTTTCTACAATGAGCAGTTCTTC
TRBD1	15	NA	TRBV11-1	TRBJ1-2	CASRPSGTGYSGYTF	TGTGCCAGCAGGCCCTCCGGGACAGGGTACTCTGGCTACACCTTC
NA	13	few	TRBV10-3	TRBJ1-1	CAISQRVNTEAFF	TGTGCCATCAGCCAGCGAGTTAACACTGAAGCTTTCTTT
TRBD1	15	few	TRBV19	TRBJ1-1	CASSPDRAIRTEAFF	TGTGCCAGTAGTCCGGACAGGGCGATAAGGACTGAAGCTTTCTTT
NA	14	NA	TRBV6-6	TRBJ1-5	CASSPPRDNQPQHF	TGTGCCAGCAGTCCCCCCAGGGACAATCAGCCCCAGCATTTT
TRBD1	14	NA	TRBV5-1	TRBJ1-1	CASSLDRGPTEAFF	TGCGCCAGCAGCTTGGACAGGGGGCCCACTGAAGCTTTCTTT
TRBD2	15	NA	TRBV4-1	TRBJ2-7	CASSQGRGGDYEQYF	TGCGCCAGCAGCCAAGGACGCGGGGGGGACTACGAGCAGTACTTC
NA	14	NA	TRBV21-1	TRBJ1-2	CASSPGGRDYGYTF	TGTGCCAGCAGCCCAGGGGGCAGAGACTATGGCTACACCTTC
NA	14	few	TRBV4-1	TRBJ1-3	CASSQGNTGNTIYF	TGCGCCAGCAGCCAAGGTAATACTGGAAACACCATATATTTT
TRBD2	16	NA	TRBV9	TRBJ2-7	CASSVGTSGGSYEQYF	TGTGCCAGCAGCGTAGGGACTAGCGGGGGTTCCTACGAGCAGTACTTC
TRBD2	15	once	TRBV29-1	TRBJ2-7	CSVGGRLAGTYEQYF	TGCAGCGTTGGCGGCAGACTAGCGGGAACCTACGAGCAGTACTTC
TRBD1	15	NA	TRBV19	TRBJ1-5	CASSVGTGSGQPQHF	TGTGCCAGTAGTGTTGGGACAGGGTCGGGTCAGCCCCAGCATTTT
TRBD1	14	NA	TRBV28	TRBJ2-7	CASRLQGISSEQYF	TGTGCCAGCAGGCTACAGGGGATCTCCTCCGAGCAGTACTTC
NA	15	NA	TRBV27	TRBJ1-1	CASRLAQQGNTEAFF	TGTGCCAGCAGACTGGCTCAACAGGGAAATACTGAAGCTTTCTTT
NA	12	NA	TRBV10-3	TRBJ2-7	CAISESLGGQYF	TGTGCCATCAGTGAGTCCCTGGGGGGGCAGTACTTC
TRBD1	17	NA	TRBV30	TRBJ1-3	CAWSVRDRGLIGNTIYF	TGTGCCTGGAGTGTCCGGGACAGGGGTCTAATTGGAAACACCATATATTTT